The 20 T cell receptor beta chains reported below all come from one sample, sequenced in a study of blood T cell repertoires in COVID-19. Some clones are missing from TCRdb's copy, which holds only in-frame ones; the method was immunoSEQ multiplex PCR. Of a few hundred thousand clones detected, roughly 85% appear once; the ten largest clones hold 9.5% to 11%. The specimen sequenced was peripheral blood. The receptors were sampled from a woman in her 70s with acute or convalescent COVID-19.

The rearrangement uses TRBV19 and TRBJ1-1; D call uncertain. Germline loops: CDR1 LNHDA, CDR2 SQIVND (reference sequence). Between the trimmed V and J ends, which lost 1 base and 12 bases, there was a span of 15 bases. CDR3 length: 13 amino acids. CDR3 in amino acids: CASSIGAGTHPFF. The CDR3 bases are TGTGCCAGTAGTATAGGGGCAGGCACCCACCCTTTCTTT.

V is TRBV2 and J is TRBJ2-3, with 7 bases identical to TRBD1. With V trimmed by 7 bases and J by 4 bases, 5 bases remained unmatched. Germline CDR1 SNHLY, CDR2 FYNNEI. This CDR3 is built from 13 residues. The chain's CDR3 is CASTRQGSDTQYF. The CDR3 DNA reads as TGTGCCAGCACGAGACAGGGCTCAGATACGCAGTATTTT.

This rearrangement joins TRBV7-9 to TRBJ1-5; D ambiguous. The germline V gene has CDR1 SEHNR and CDR2 FQNEAQ (reference sequence). The ends were cut back, 7 bases at V and 7 bases at J, with 14 bases in the middle. The CDR3 consists of 13 residues. For the CDR3, the DNA is TGTGCCAGCACCGGAGATAGGTCCCAGCCCCAGCATTTT. As protein: CASTGDRSQPQHF. Looking up the rest from reference TRBV7-9 and TRBJ1-5 gives the full variable domain: DTGVSQNPRHKITKRGQNVTFRCDPISEHNRLYWYRQTLGQGPEFLTYFQNEAQLEKSRLLSDRFSAERPKGSFSTLEIQRTEQGDSAMYLCASTGDRSQPQHFGDGTRLSIL.

This chain connects TRBV19 to TRBJ2-1, with 7 bases identical to TRBD1. V trimming: 6 bases; J trimming: 4 bases; junction bases outside the gene matches: 9. CDR3 length equals 15 residues. CDR1 is LNHDA, CDR2 SQIVND, per germline (reference sequence). CDR3 sequence (DNA): TGTGCCAGTAGCATACAGGGGATGGGGTACAATGAGCAGTTCTTC. Its translation: CASSIQGMGYNEQFF. The full variable domain, completed using reference TRBV19 and TRBJ2-1, is DGGITQSPKYLFRKEGQNVTLSCEQNLNHDAMYWYRQDPGQGLRLIYYSQIVNDFQKGDIAEGYSVSREKKESFPLTVTSAQKNPTAFYLCASSIQGMGYNEQFFGPGTRLTVL.

This rearrangement joins TRBV4-2 to TRBJ2-3, with 9 positions matching TRBD2. Germline loops: CDR1 LGHNA, CDR2 YNFKEQ. Trimming took 4 bases from V and 0 from J; bases not matched to a gene: 2. The CDR3 is 15 residues long. The CDR3 DNA is TGTGCCAGCAGCCTTGCGGGGGGGAGCACAGATACGCAGTATTTT. It translates to CASSLAGGSTDTQYF.

The chain joins TRBV18 to TRBJ2-2; no definite D call. This CDR3 is 13 amino acids long. Trimming pared 6 bases from V and 7 bases from J, leaving 12 bases between. CDR1 and CDR2 (germline): KGHSH, LQKENI. The CDR3 region has the DNA TGTGCCAGCTCGGCAACGGGTATCGGGGAGCTGTTTTTT. Amino acids: CASSATGIGELFF.

V and J are TRBV7-8 and TRBJ1-3, with D unresolved. V was cut by 2 bases and J by 3 bases, with 8 bases left in between. In germline, CDR1 is SGHVS, CDR2 FQNEAQ. The CDR3 extends over 14 amino acids. In DNA form, the CDR3 reads TGTGCCAGCAGCTTACGGGAGCGTGGAAACACCATATATTTT. This encodes CASSLRERGNTIYF.

This chain joins TRBV4-1 and TRBJ1-5; possibly TRBD1 for D (5 bases). The CDR3 loop spans 16 amino acids. CDR1 MGHRA and CDR2 YSYEKL come from the germline V gene. Trimming stripped 3 bases from V and 6 bases from J, with 18 bases between. This CDR3 reads CASSQHNLPGSQPQHF. Here the CDR3 DNA reads TGCGCCAGCAGCCAGCATAACCTCCCAGGGTCTCAGCCCCAGCATTTT.

The table lists this clone with a few counts. The V and J genes are TRBV7-2 and TRBJ1-6, with 8 bases that match TRBD1. Trimming at V came to 1 base and at J to 13 bases, leaving 12 bases not matched to a gene. The CDR3 length is 16 residues. Looked up from germline, CDR1 is SGHTA and CDR2 is FQGNSA. The CDR3 DNA sequence: TGTGCCAGCAGCTTAGACCGGGACAGGTTGAATCCGCCCCTCCACTTT. This codes for CASSLDRDRLNPPLHF.

This clone occurred once. The chain carries TRBV27 and TRBJ2-6; D is unclear. This CDR3 is 13 amino acids long. Germline CDR1 reads MNHEY; CDR2 reads SMNVEV (reference sequence). The V and J ends lost 6 bases and 4 bases respectively, with 7 bases between them. The DNA for the CDR3 is TGTGCCAGCAGCCGGTCGGGGGCCAACGTCCTGACTTTC. Its protein product is CASSRSGANVLTF.

V gene TRBV9 combines with J gene TRBJ2-1; 9 bases are a match to TRBD1. The CDR3 loop spans 15 amino acids. V shed 5 bases and J 4 bases; nucleotides not matched to a gene: 7. Germline values: CDR1 SGDLS, CDR2 YYNGEE. CDR3: CASREGGQGYNEQFF. DNA of the CDR3: TGTGCCAGCAGAGAAGGGGGACAGGGTTACAATGAGCAGTTCTTC. The variable domain in full, completed from reference TRBV9 and TRBJ2-1, reads DSGVTQTPKHLITATGQRVTLRCSPRSGDLSVYWYQQSLDQGLQFLIQYYNGEERAKGNILERFSAQQFPDLHSELNLSSLELGDSALYFCASREGGQGYNEQFFGPGTRLTVL.

This clone was detected once. This chain connects TRBV19 to TRBJ2-2; TRBD1 matches 8 bases. V shed 4 bases, J shed 3 bases, and the junction held 4 bases outside the gene matches. The CDR3 loop spans 15 amino acids. Germline V gene sequence: CDR1 LNHDA, CDR2 SQIVND (reference sequence). The CDR3 here is CASSRGTGDTGELFF. DNA of the CDR3: TGTGCCAGTAGTAGGGGGACAGGCGACACCGGGGAGCTGTTTTTT.

The chain carries TRBV14 and TRBJ2-1, with 9 bases fitting TRBD1. The germline CDR1 and CDR2 sequences are SGHDN and FVKESK. There are 17 residues in the CDR3. The junction had 12 bases not matched to a gene; V was cut back by 4 bases and J by 5 bases. DNA for the CDR3: TGTGCCAGCAGCCTTATACCGGGACAGGGTCACCACAATGAGCAGTTCTTC. It encodes CASSLIPGQGHHNEQFF.

The gene calls are TRBV7-8 and TRBJ2-1; 7 nucleotides align to TRBD2. V was pared by 6 bases and J by 1 base, with 9 bases of the junction left unmatched. The CDR3 runs to 16 residues. Germline CDR1 is SGHVS and CDR2 is FQNEAQ. In DNA, the CDR3 is TGTGCCAGCAGACTCCGGGAGGAGTCTTCCTACAATGAGCAGTTCTTC. Translated: CASRLREESSYNEQFF.

The V and J genes are TRBV19 and TRBJ1-1; D is possibly TRBD1 (6 bases). The CDR3 covers 14 residues. Germline values: CDR1 LNHDA, CDR2 SQIVND (reference sequence). The V end was cut by 7 bases, the J end by 1 base, with 13 bases between. The CDR3 sequence is CASMGGGRNTEAFF. CDR3 in DNA: TGTGCCAGTATGGGGGGGGGCAGGAACACTGAAGCTTTCTTT.

The chain recombines TRBV7-2 with TRBJ2-3, with 10 bases aligning to TRBD2. Germline CDR1 and CDR2: SGHTA and FQGNSA. This CDR3 has 16 amino acids. The trim removed 2 bases at V and 0 bases at J, leaving 2 bases unmatched. The CDR3 protein is CASSLRLAGSTDTQYF. The CDR3 DNA sequence: TGTGCCAGCAGCTTACGACTAGCGGGTAGCACAGATACGCAGTATTTT.

CDR3 sequence (DNA): TGCGCCAGCAGATTAACAGGGAGGGGGAACACTGAAGCTTTCTTT. This sequence encodes CASRLTGRGNTEAFF. The V gene is TRBV5-1, the J gene TRBJ1-1, with D possibly matching TRBD1 (6 bases). V was trimmed by 5 bases and J by 1 base, leaving 15 bases between them. CDR3 length: 15 residues. Germline loops: CDR1 SGHRS, CDR2 YFSETQ. The whole variable domain, remainder taken from reference TRBV5-1 and TRBJ1-1, is KAGVTQTPRYLIKTRGQQVTLSCSPISGHRSVSWYQQTPGQGLQFLFEYFSETQRNKGNFPGRFSGRQFSNSRSEMNVSTLELGDSALYLCASRLTGRGNTEAFFGQGTRLTVV.

The V and J genes are TRBV6-6 and TRBJ2-4, with 11 nucleotides matching TRBD2. CDR3 length: 16 residues. V dropped 6 bases and J dropped 0; count of bases not matched to a gene: 4. CDR1 and CDR2 from the germline V gene are MNHNY and SVGAGI (reference sequence). This CDR3 reads CASRDSGGVAKNIQYF. The CDR3 DNA reads as TGTGCCAGCAGGGATAGCGGGGGGGTAGCCAAAAACATTCAGTACTTC.

The rearrangement uses TRBV7-2 and TRBJ2-4; maybe TRBD2 (6 bases). Germline assignment: CDR1 SGHTA and CDR2 FQGNSA. This CDR3 comprises 14 residues. V dropped 1 base and J dropped 7 bases, with 11 bases sitting between them. DNA for the CDR3: TGTGCCAGCAGCTTAGGGAGGGCAGGGAACATTCAGTACTTC. Amino acid sequence: CASSLGRAGNIQYF. The full variable domain, rest sourced from reference TRBV7-2 and TRBJ2-4, is GAGVSQSPSNKVTEKGKDVELRCDPISGHTALYWYRQSLGQGLEFLIYFQGNSAPDKSGLPSDRFSAERTGGSVSTLTIQRTQQEDSAVYLCASSLGRAGNIQYFGAGTRLSVL.

V gene TRBV18 combines with J gene TRBJ1-5; D perhaps matches TRBD1 (6 bases). The V end was cut by 6 bases, the J end by 5 bases, with 11 bases between. This CDR3 is built from 13 residues. Looked up from germline, CDR1 is KGHSH and CDR2 is LQKENI. The CDR3 protein is CASSQGSYQPQHF. CDR3 bases: TGTGCCAGCTCGCAGGGGTCGTATCAGCCCCAGCATTTT.